Below are 9 T cell receptor beta chains sequenced from a single sample in a study of identical twins. TCRdb reprocessed the 5' RACE reads with MiXCR, giving one entry per CDR3 protein. The table has around 220,000 distinct CDR3 sequences, around an eighth seen once. Sample: memory (CD45RO+) T cells sorted from blood. The origin of the receptors is a woman under 30 in good health.

This clonotype appeared a few times. This chain connects TRBV5-8 to TRBJ2-5; 16 nucleotides align to TRBD2. The junction had 5 bases not matched to a gene; V was cut back by 4 bases and J by 2 bases. The CDR3 extends over 17 amino acids. CDR1 is SGHTS and CDR2 is YDEGEE in the germline V gene. In DNA form, the CDR3 reads TGTGCCAGCAGCCTCGGGACTAGCGGGGGGGGACAAGAGACCCAGTACTTC. It specifies CASSLGTSGGGQETQYF.

The V gene is TRBV14, the J gene TRBJ2-7; 7 bases fit TRBD2. The V and J ends lost 1 base and 6 bases, in that order; junction bases with no gene match: 21. Germline CDR1 is SGHDN and CDR2 is FVKESK. This CDR3 spans 19 amino acids. As DNA, the CDR3 is TGTGCCAGCAGCCAAGGGGCGCCCGGGACTACAATACGATGGGTCGAGCAGTACTTC. Protein: CASSQGAPGTTIRWVEQYF.

This clonotype came up once. This chain uses TRBV5-5 with TRBJ2-5; 9 nucleotides align to TRBD1. Germline V lookup: CDR1 SGHKS, CDR2 YYEKEE (reference sequence). This CDR3 comprises 17 residues. Trimming took 0 bases from V and 0 from J; bases not matched to a gene: 6. CDR3 protein: CASSLGQGGSYQETQYF. CDR3 in DNA: TGTGCCAGCAGCTTGGGACAGGGGGGGTCGTACCAAGAGACCCAGTACTTC.

The chain links TRBV12-3 or TRBV12-4 to TRBJ1-1, with 7 bases matching TRBD1. The junction had 9 bases not matched to a gene; V was cut back by 5 bases and J by 0 bases. The CDR3 totals 16 residues. The CDR3 region is CASSTYLRGVNTEAFF. The CDR3 nucleotides read TGTGCCAGCAGTACGTACCTCAGGGGGGTGAACACTGAAGCTTTCTTT.

The chain has TRBV5-1 and TRBJ2-5, with 7 bases aligning to TRBD2. The CDR3 runs 14 residues. Germline CDR1 is SGHRS and CDR2 is YFSETQ. After removal of 1 base from V and 3 bases from J, the junction contained 3 bases not matched to a gene. In nucleotides, the CDR3 is TGCGCCAGCAGCTTGTGGCTAGCGGAAGAGACCCAGTACTTC. Translation: CASSLWLAEETQYF. Using reference TRBV5-1 and TRBJ2-5 for the parts outside the CDR3, the full variable domain is KAGVTQTPRYLIKTRGQQVTLSCSPISGHRSVSWYQQTPGQGLQFLFEYFSETQRNKGNFPGRFSGRQFSNSRSEMNVSTLELGDSALYLCASSLWLAEETQYFGPGTRLLVL.

This clonotype was seen at least ten times. This chain connects TRBV7-9 to TRBJ2-1; D uncertain. Germline assignment: CDR1 SEHNR and CDR2 FQNEAQ (reference sequence). The CDR3 sequence is 12 residues long. Trimming took off 3 bases at V and 6 bases at J, with 6 bases between the two ends. CDR3 loop: CASSLKGNEQFF. In DNA, the CDR3 is TGTGCCAGCAGCTTGAAAGGCAATGAGCAGTTCTTC.

V gene TRBV20-1 combines with J gene TRBJ1-1; 7 bases align to TRBD1. The CDR3 totals 14 residues. Germline CDR1 and CDR2: DFQATT and SNEGSKA (reference sequence). The V gene end was trimmed by 7 bases and the J gene end by 8 bases; junction bases not matched to a gene: 16. The CDR3 spells CSVKRGLNTEEAFF. DNA of the CDR3: TGCAGTGTTAAGAGGGGGCTGAACACTGAAGAAGCTTTCTTT.

Remarks on this clonotype: An end of the junction does not agree with germline; a read error may underlie this. The V and J genes are TRBV3-1 and TRBJ2-3, with unresolved D. The germline CDR1 and CDR2 sequences are LGHDT and YNNKEL (reference sequence). CDR3 length: 17 amino acids. The CDR3 bases are TGTGCCTGCAGGCGCGAAGGGCAGTCCACTAGCACAGATACGCAGTATTTT. Translation: CACRREGQSTSTDTQYF.

The chain is built from TRBV14 and TRBJ2-3; D possibly corresponds to TRBD2 (6 bases). Trimming shortened V by 0 bases and J by 2 bases, and 12 bases separated the two germline ends. The V gene's germline CDR1 is SGHDN and CDR2 FVKESK. The CDR3 consists of 16 residues. In nucleotides, the CDR3 is TGTGCCAGCAGCCAAGACCCTAGCGAACTCACAGATACGCAGTATTTT. This gives the protein CASSQDPSELTDTQYF.